A selection of T cell receptor beta chains follows, all from one sample in a study of blood T cell repertoires in COVID-19. Repertoires were generated with immunoSEQ multiplex PCR, while TCRdb's copy carries only in-frame clones and drops some. The data show roughly 320,000 clones, with 65% to 90% seen just once and approximately 7.6% held by the top ten. Sequencing was performed on peripheral blood. Receptors were obtained from a human donor in a cohort sampled during active COVID-19. Both conserved end residues are part of each CDR3. The D gene is left open where the match is weak. Size tells how often a clone was seen (once, few, many) or the class of an expanded clone, and some rows leave it out.

d_call clone_size j_call v_call cdr3_aa cdr3_nt
NA NA TRBJ2-3 TRBV5-4 CASSLAGLGPTDTQYF TGTGCCAGCAGCTTGGCCGGATTGGGGCCCACAGATACGCAGTATTTT
NA NA TRBJ2-3 TRBV9 CASSVAQQGTDTQYF TGTGCCAGCAGCGTAGCCCAACAGGGCACAGATACGCAGTATTTT
TRBD1 NA TRBJ1-4 TRBV9 CASSFQGATNEKLFF TGTGCCAGCAGCTTCCAGGGGGCAACTAATGAAAAACTGTTTTTT
NA once TRBJ2-7 TRBV3-1/TRBV3-2 CASSPKSGTGIREQYF TGTGCCAGCAGCCCTAAGTCTGGTACAGGGATTCGGGAGCAGTACTTC
NA NA TRBJ1-3 TRBV19 CASSQGIRSGNTIYF TGTGCCAGTAGCCAGGGGATTCGCTCTGGAAACACCATATATTTT
NA NA TRBJ2-6 TRBV24-1 CATSDPQGTAGANVLTF TGTGCCACCAGTGATCCTCAGGGGACGGCTGGGGCCAACGTCCTGACTTTC
NA NA TRBJ2-2 TRBV4-1 CASSQGAEFTGELFF TGCGCCAGCAGCCAAGGGGCTGAGTTCACCGGGGAGCTGTTTTTT
TRBD1 once TRBJ2-5 TRBV24-1 CATSDHGTGTPPQYF TGTGCCACCAGTGATCATGGGACAGGGACTCCGCCCCAGTACTTC
TRBD2 NA TRBJ2-2 TRBV7-9 CASSRGLDPGELFF TGTGCCAGCAGCAGGGGACTAGATCCCGGGGAGCTGTTTTTT
NA NA TRBJ2-7 TRBV7-2 CASSRTGSTYEQYF TGTGCCAGCAGCCGCACAGGGTCCACCTACGAGCAGTACTTC
NA once TRBJ2-7 TRBV12-5 CASGSGSTFQGGEQYF TGTGCTAGTGGTTCGGGTTCAACGTTCCAGGGGGGCGAGCAGTACTTC
TRBD1 NA TRBJ1-2 TRBV6-5 CASSQSGTGGYGYTF TGTGCCAGCAGTCAATCCGGGACAGGGGGCTATGGCTACACCTTC
NA NA TRBJ1-1 TRBV10-2 CASSDYGVLEAFF TGCGCCAGCAGTGATTACGGGGTTCTCGAAGCTTTCTTT
NA few TRBJ2-3 TRBV6-4 CASSEGGGTDTQYF TGTGCCAGCAGTGAGGGCGGGGGCACAGATACGCAGTATTTT
NA few TRBJ2-7 TRBV6-5 CASSYAGYEQYF TGTGCCAGCAGTTACGCGGGCTACGAGCAGTACTTC
NA NA TRBJ1-5 TRBV15 CATSRGGEGQPQHF TGTGCCACCAGCAGAGGGGGGGAAGGTCAGCCCCAGCATTTT
TRBD2 NA TRBJ2-1 TRBV9 CASSASTSGGAVEQFF TGTGCCAGCAGCGCATCAACTAGCGGGGGGGCTGTTGAGCAGTTCTTC
TRBD1 NA TRBJ1-2 TRBV27 CASSPPTGNYGYTF TGTGCCAGCAGCCCCCCGACAGGGAACTATGGCTACACCTTC
TRBD1 NA TRBJ1-2 TRBV7-2 CASSLGGQTGHGYGYTF TGTGCCAGCAGCTTAGGCGGACAGACAGGGCATGGCTATGGCTACACCTTC
TRBD1 NA TRBJ1-5 TRBV7-9 CASSTDRGGQPQHF TGTGCCAGCAGCACGGACAGGGGCGGTCAGCCCCAGCATTTT
NA NA TRBJ1-1 TRBV7-2 CASSLVWGGGTEAFF TGTGCCAGCAGCTTAGTGTGGGGGGGAGGCACTGAAGCTTTCTTT
NA NA TRBJ2-2 TRBV9 CASREGANTGELFF TGTGCCAGCAGAGAGGGGGCGAACACCGGGGAGCTGTTTTTT
TRBD1 NA TRBJ1-2 TRBV7-3 CASSLGSRTGAGYTF TGTGCCAGCAGCTTAGGGAGTAGGACAGGGGCCGGCTACACCTTC
NA once TRBJ2-3 TRBV9 CASSVVVGGPDTQYF TGTGCCAGCAGCGTAGTTGTGGGGGGGCCAGATACGCAGTATTTT
TRBD2 once TRBJ2-2 TRBV28 CASSLYPRTSGGSWTGELLF TGTGCCAGCAGTTTATATCCCCGCACTAGCGGGGGGTCATGGACCGGGGAGCTGCTTTTT
NA NA TRBJ2-6 TRBV7-9 CASSFRAGANVLTF TGTGCCAGCAGCTTCAGGGCTGGGGCCAACGTCCTGACTTTC
TRBD1 NA TRBJ1-2 TRBV30 CAWTPLQGVKYGYTF TGTGCCTGGACCCCTTTACAGGGGGTAAAATATGGCTACACCTTC
TRBD1 NA TRBJ1-1 TRBV20-1 CSASEGQRQAFF TGCAGTGCTAGTGAGGGACAGCGACAAGCTTTCTTT
TRBD2 NA TRBJ2-1 TRBV11-2 CASSLLGGAIRTYNEQFF TGTGCCAGCAGCTTACTCGGGGGGGCGATTCGGACCTACAATGAGCAGTTCTTC
NA NA TRBJ2-3 TRBV5-4 CASSPYLDTQYF TGTGCCAGCAGCCCGTATTTGGATACGCAGTATTTT
TRBD2 NA TRBJ2-1 TRBV5-6 CASSPGAGGPHEQFF TGTGCCAGCAGCCCGGGGGCGGGGGGGCCCCATGAGCAGTTCTTC
TRBD2 NA TRBJ2-1 TRBV7-3 CASSGGLAGYNEQFF TGTGCCAGCAGCGGTGGACTAGCGGGTTACAATGAGCAGTTCTTC
TRBD1 NA TRBJ1-5 TRBV7-9 CASSPSGTGGSRSQPQHF TGTGCCAGCAGCCCGTCCGGGACAGGGGGCTCTAGGAGTCAGCCCCAGCATTTT
NA NA TRBJ1-2 TRBV15 CATSRDRGRSGYTF TGTGCCACCAGCAGAGATCGAGGGCGCAGTGGCTACACCTTC
NA NA TRBJ2-1 TRBV19 CASTSRGIPGNEQFF TGTGCCAGTACCTCCCGAGGGATCCCGGGGAATGAGCAGTTCTTC
TRBD1 NA TRBJ2-2 TRBV5-1 CASSLGGQGLEELFF TGCGCCAGCAGCTTGGGAGGACAGGGTTTGGAAGAGCTGTTTTTT
NA NA TRBJ1-5 TRBV18 CASSPDGTWPQHF TGTGCCAGCTCACCTGACGGGACTTGGCCCCAGCATTTT
TRBD2 NA TRBJ2-3 TRBV5-5 CASSGRGVQSTQYF TGTGCCAGCAGCGGGCGGGGGGTCCAAAGTACGCAGTATTTT
TRBD2 NA TRBJ2-3 TRBV4-1 CASSQELVGAGHYTQYF TGCGCCAGCAGCCAAGAATTGGTAGGAGCGGGGCATTATACGCAGTATTTT
NA NA TRBJ1-6 TRBV6-1 CASSEDRVIDSPLHF TGTGCCAGCAGTGAAGACAGGGTCATCGATTCACCCCTCCACTTT
TRBD1 NA TRBJ2-3 TRBV18 CASSPTTGRDTQYF TGTGCCAGCTCACCAACGACAGGGCGAGATACGCAGTATTTT
TRBD1 NA TRBJ1-1 TRBV13 CASSLQQGTTEAFF TGTGCCAGCAGCTTACAACAGGGGACCACTGAAGCTTTCTTT
NA NA TRBJ1-3 TRBV19 CASEGQNSGNTIYF TGTGCCAGTGAGGGACAAAACTCTGGAAACACCATATATTTT
NA NA TRBJ2-2 TRBV27 CASSLNFREKAGELFF TGTGCCAGCAGTTTAAATTTCAGGGAAAAAGCCGGGGAGCTGTTTTTT
TRBD2 once TRBJ2-1 TRBV2 CASSGTSGGAVEQFF TGTGCCAGCAGTGGAACTAGCGGGGGGGCCGTGGAGCAGTTCTTC
NA NA TRBJ2-2 TRBV19 CASSPGTAKTGELFF TGTGCCAGTAGCCCCGGGACTGCCAAAACCGGGGAGCTGTTTTTT
TRBD2 NA TRBJ2-1 TRBV19 CASSGLAGDNEQFF TGTGCCAGTAGTGGACTAGCGGGGGACAATGAGCAGTTCTTC
NA few TRBJ1-5 TRBV4-1 CASSHSLDRIWPQHF TGCGCCAGCAGCCATAGCCTTGACAGAATATGGCCCCAGCATTTT
TRBD1 NA TRBJ1-6 TRBV7-9 CASRGQGVSNSPLHF TGTGCCAGCAGGGGACAGGGTGTGAGTAATTCACCCCTCCACTTT
NA NA TRBJ1-1 TRBV6-1 CASSELGLTNTEAFF TGTGCCAGCAGTGAATTGGGACTTACGAACACTGAAGCTTTCTTT
NA NA TRBJ2-5 TRBV5-4 CASSLAGAQETQYF TGTGCCAGCAGCTTGGCTGGGGCCCAAGAGACCCAGTACTTC
TRBD1 once TRBJ2-5 TRBV7-6 CASRTGGQGAFRGETQYF TGTGCCAGCAGAACGGGGGGACAGGGGGCCTTTCGAGGAGAGACCCAGTACTTC
TRBD1 NA TRBJ1-2 TRBV7-6 CASSLGDSRGYTF TGTGCCAGCAGCCTTGGGGACAGTCGGGGCTACACCTTC